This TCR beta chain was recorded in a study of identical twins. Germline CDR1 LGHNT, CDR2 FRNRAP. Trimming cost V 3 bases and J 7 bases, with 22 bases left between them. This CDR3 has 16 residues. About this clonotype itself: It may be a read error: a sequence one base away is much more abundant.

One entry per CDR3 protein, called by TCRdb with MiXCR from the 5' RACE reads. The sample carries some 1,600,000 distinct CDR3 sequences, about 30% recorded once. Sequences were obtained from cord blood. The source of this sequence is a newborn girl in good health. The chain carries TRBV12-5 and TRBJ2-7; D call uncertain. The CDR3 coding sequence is TGTGCTAGTGGTTTCCAAAGGGCCCTAAACTACAATGAGCAGTACTTC. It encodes CASGFQRALNYNEQYF.